Ten or more counts support the clone carrying this TCR beta chain. Its antigen is unknown. CDR1 and CDR2 from the germline V gene are MDHEN and SYDVKM. The CDR3 has 14 amino acids. V was pared by 1 base and J by 7 bases, with 10 bases between. TCRdb reanalysed the 5' RACE reads using MiXCR and keeps one entry per CDR3 protein. This table has around 670,000 distinct CDR3 sequences, around 6.1% appearing once. This sample was taken from a study of identical twins. Notes on the study in general: Low generation-probability sequences were in excess among twin-shared out-of-frame alpha sequences. Twins' excess sharing was less marked for out-of-frame beta sequences.

The specimen sequenced was naive T cells sorted from blood. The chain recombines TRBV28 with TRBJ2-2; D is undetermined. The clonotype was recovered from a man aged 18 to 30 in good health. The CDR3 loop reads CASSLSGLDGELFF. The CDR3 DNA reads as TGTGCCAGCAGTTTATCTGGATTGGACGGGGAGCTGTTTTTT.